This T cell receptor beta chain was captured by sequencing in a study of response to subunit inactivated influenza vaccine. Notes on the study in general: Only a handful of new T cells, the authors suggested, are recruited with each seasonal influenza vaccination.

This clonotype was detected many times. The antigen remains unidentified. V lost 6 bases and J lost 3, with 12 bases in between. CDR3 length: 13 amino acids. Germline values: CDR1 MNHNS, CDR2 SASEGT. TCRdb re-derived calls from the RT-PCR reads in MiXCR, one entry per CDR3 protein. The sample includes 650,000 to 850,000 distinct CDR3 sequences, approximately 13% of them seen just once. The sample here was PBMCs from blood, taken around two weeks before vaccination. This rearrangement joins TRBV6-1 to TRBJ2-7; D is undetermined. This receptor was taken from a man over 45 who received an inactivated influenza vaccine. The CDR3 nucleotides are TGTGCCAGCAGCCGCGGACCTATCTACGAGCAGTACTTC. It is translated as CASSRGPIYEQYF.